This TCR beta chain derives from a study of beta chain features in type 1 diabetes. This clone turned up a few times. Its antigen is not known. As every portion of the isolated RNA was reverse transcribed, the sequencing read expressed TCRB transcripts. This table comes from immunoSEQ multiplex PCR, and its TCRdb copy is limited to in-frame clones, with some not included. Of 300,000 to 350,000 clones in the sample, about a tenth were seen once. This CDR3 comprises 14 residues. The V and J ends lost 5 bases and 2 bases respectively, with 12 bases between them. CDR1 is SEHNR and CDR2 is FQNEAQ in the germline V gene (reference sequence). Cell sorting via CD45RO/CCR7/CD25/CD127/CD95/CD27 was performed to obtain CD4+ naive, central memory, regulatory and stem cell-like memory cells. Findings of the study overall: People with Type 1 diabetes carried modestly yet significantly shorter TCRB CDR3s in all four CD4+ subsets.

The chain is built from TRBV7-9 and TRBJ1-2; D might be TRBD1 (6 bases). The specimen was central memory CD4+ T cells from blood. This sequence was found in a man aged 25 to 40 with type 1 diabetes. CDR3 in amino acids: CASSELGANYGYTF. The CDR3 coding sequence is TGTGCCAGCAGCGAACTGGGGGCCAACTATGGCTACACCTTC.